This T cell receptor (beta chain) came from a study of blood T cell repertoires in COVID-19 (dated by TCRdb to about 2020). Looking at the study overall: Samples covering the acute and convalescent phases of COVID-19 were provided by collaborators in the United States, Italy and Spain. Where HLA class I and class II types were available, the types were taken from metadata supplied by the sample provider, not from assay-based typing. The prospective study material was composed of cDNA or gDNA derived from T cells, B-cell-depleted T cells, or PBMCs. A freely available public database, intended as a resource for researchers studying the immune response to SARS-CoV-2, is where the repertoires were released. Samples came from the ongoing ImmuneRACE study (first 160 participants) plus 1,254 subjects from 6 global collaborators. The sample metadata nearly always contained a de-identified subject ID, COVID-19 status, age in years and sex. Deeply sampled blood TCRbeta repertoires from subjects exposed to, actively infected with, or recovered from COVID-19 were included in the dataset. Results and caveats for the whole study, not just this receptor: The quantity of clinical and demographic metadata differed by source and by participant and was supplied without curation.

V gives up 3 bases and J gives up 3 bases, and the segment between their germline ends measures 14 bases. Via the germline V gene, CDR1 is MNHEY and CDR2 SVGAGI. The CDR3 goes from the cysteine to the phenylalanine over 15 residues. Solely the CDR3 DNA is kept, with 45 bases framed from the first base. Details on this clone: Its antigen target is currently unknown. No base quality information exists; no much larger clone differs at one position.

TCRbeta CDR3 regions were amplified from genomic DNA using the immunoSEQ Assay, a bias-controlled multiplex PCR. Processing in the source paper ran as follows. The number of nucleated cells in each sample was estimated by amplification of reference gene primers within the assay. To quantify the absolute abundance of each unique TCRbeta CDR3 rearrangement, sequence reads were collapsed and filtered. For each sample, productive Simpson clonality was calculated by taking the square root of Simpson's diversity index across productive rearrangements. TCRdb holds this immuneACCESS table with in-frame rearrangements only. Some clones are missing; in checked studies, unresolved V genes explain under half, and the rest has no known cause. V, J and clone size are those of that table, while D and trimming were read from the DNA. Across this sample there are some 120,000 clones, with around 85% seen only once. Of the sample, around 17% falls within the top ten clones.

Whole blood was collected in K2EDTA tubes by collaborating institutions according to the institutions' own protocols. For TCRbeta analysis, collaborators shipped samples as frozen whole blood, isolated PBMCs, or DNA extracted from either of those sample types. Here the chain combines TRBV6-5 and TRBJ1-2, with TRBD1 tentatively as D gene (5 bases match). The TCR originated in a woman aged 50 to 60 with acute or convalescent COVID-19. Sequenced material: peripheral blood. The CDR3 protein sequence reads: CASSYRPKQDYGYTF. The nucleotides read TGTGCCAGCAGTTATCGTCCGAAACAGGACTATGGCTACACCTTC.